This TCR beta chain stems from a study of control samples from healthy donors and cancer patients. Generated by immunoSEQ multiplex PCR, the TCRdb table keeps only in-frame clones and is missing some. The sample includes about 130,000 clones, under 95% seen only once; the top ten take 1.5% to 2%. The ends were cut back, 2 bases at V and 4 bases at J, with 11 bases in the middle. This CDR3 is 14 amino acids long. CDR1 SNHLY and CDR2 FYNNEI come from the germline V gene. This clonotype was sampled from a man aged 45-60 years with head and neck cancer. Sequenced material: PBMCs. The chain has TRBV2 and TRBJ1-2; D is unclear. This CDR3 reads CASSEIAARYGYTF. The CDR3 nucleotides read TGTGCCAGCAGTGAAATTGCAGCCCGCTATGGCTACACCTTC.